These 20 T cell receptor beta chains were all obtained from the same sample, sequenced in a study of CD8 T cells in Susac syndrome. An input of about 0.5 to 1 ug of RNA was subjected to reverse transcription using random hexamers. TCRdb analysed the immunoSEQ multiplex PCR reads with MiXCR anew, one entry per CDR3 protein. The sample has about 66,000 distinct CDR3 sequences, 90% to 95% seen once. Sequenced material: CD8+ T cells from PBMCs. These receptors were obtained from a human donor with multiple sclerosis.

This chain connects TRBV7-9 to TRBJ2-3; D is unclear. Germline V gives CDR1 SEHNR, CDR2 FQNEAQ (reference sequence). CDR3 length: 14 amino acids. With 3 bases removed from V and 1 base from J, the gap between germline ends came to 8 bases. The CDR3 DNA sequence: TGTGCCAGCAGCTTTATCGGCCGCACAGATACGCAGTATTTT. Translated, it gives CASSFIGRTDTQYF.

V gene TRBV29-1 combines with J gene TRBJ2-1, with TRBD1 identical over 9 bases. The CDR3 spans 13 residues. CDR1 SQVTM and CDR2 ANQGSEA come from the germline V gene. With V trimmed by 5 bases and J by 7 bases, 6 bases remained unmatched. The DNA for the CDR3 is TGCAGCGTTAGACAGGGGGACATGAATGAGCAGTTCTTC. This codes for CSVRQGDMNEQFF.

The chain combines TRBV7-3 with TRBJ2-1, with TRBD2 matching 13 bases. The CDR3 totals 17 residues. The germline CDR1 and CDR2 sequences are SGHTA and FQGTGA. V was clipped by 4 bases and J by 5 bases; unmatched bases: 8. CDR3 coding DNA: TGTGCCAGCAGCTCCACAACCGGGACTAGCGGGGACAATGAGCAGTTCTTC. Protein product: CASSSTTGTSGDNEQFF.

The J gene is TRBJ1-1, the V gene TRBV13; TRBD1 is a possible D gene (6 bases). This CDR3 has 15 amino acids. The ends were cut back, 6 bases at V and 3 bases at J, with 17 bases in the middle. Germline V gives CDR1 PRHDT, CDR2 FYEKMQ (reference sequence). The CDR3 DNA follows: TGTGCCAGCAGTTCAATTACAGGGTTAGACACTGAAGCTTTCTTT. As protein: CASSSITGLDTEAFF.

The chain has TRBV27 and TRBJ2-6; no clear D gene. Trimming cost V 2 bases and J 0 bases, with 5 bases left between them. Per germline, CDR1 MNHEY and CDR2 SMNVEV (reference sequence). The CDR3 is made up of 15 amino acids. The CDR3 sequence is CASSLGSSGANVLTF. CDR3 DNA: TGTGCCAGCAGTTTAGGGTCCTCTGGGGCCAACGTCCTGACTTTC.

In this sample, this clonotype turned up once. The rearrangement joins TRBV15 to TRBJ2-3; D not resolved. V lost 1 base and J 0 bases, leaving 8 bases between the germline ends. Germline CDR1 and CDR2: LNHNV and YYDKDF (reference sequence). The CDR3 contains 15 residues. The chain's CDR3 is CATSRVERSTDTQYF. CDR3 in DNA: TGTGCCACCAGCAGAGTAGAAAGAAGCACAGATACGCAGTATTTT.

V gene TRBV3-1 combines with J gene TRBJ2-5, with 12 bases matching TRBD2. CDR3 size: 16 residues. The germline CDR1 and CDR2 sequences are LGHDT and YNNKEL (reference sequence). Germline trimming cut 3 bases from V and 6 bases from J; bases unmatched to any gene: 8. Here the CDR3 reads CASSQYTSGGIKTQYF. Here the CDR3 DNA reads TGTGCCAGCAGCCAGTACACTAGCGGGGGGATCAAGACCCAGTACTTC.

The chain uses TRBV5-1 and TRBJ2-7; TRBD1 aligns across 10 bases. Germline loops: CDR1 SGHRS, CDR2 YFSETQ. J gave up 3 bases and V 5 bases, and 5 bases lay outside the gene matches. The CDR3 contains 14 residues. CDR3 bases: TGCGCCAGCAGTGATTGGACAGGGGGCTACGAGCAGTACTTC. Amino acid sequence: CASSDWTGGYEQYF. The whole variable domain, remainder taken from reference TRBV5-1 and TRBJ2-7, is KAGVTQTPRYLIKTRGQQVTLSCSPISGHRSVSWYQQTPGQGLQFLFEYFSETQRNKGNFPGRFSGRQFSNSRSEMNVSTLELGDSALYLCASSDWTGGYEQYFGPGTRLTVT.

The V gene is TRBV20-1, the J gene TRBJ2-7; D is uncertain. CDR1 is DFQATT and CDR2 is SNEGSKA in the germline V gene (reference sequence). V lost 1 base and J lost 3, with 10 bases in between. There are 13 residues in the CDR3. The CDR3, as DNA: TGCAGTGCTAGAGGCACGGATAACTACGAGCAGTACTTC. It translates to CSARGTDNYEQYF.

The J gene is TRBJ2-3, the V gene TRBV29-1, with 8 bases matching TRBD1. This CDR3 is 17 amino acids long. V shed 0 bases and J 2 bases; nucleotides not matched to a gene: 10. The germline V gene has CDR1 SQVTM and CDR2 ANQGSEA. The CDR3 here is CSVEEGLRDRLTDTQYF. CDR3 DNA sequence: TGCAGCGTTGAAGAGGGGTTACGGGACAGGCTCACAGATACGCAGTATTTT.

The chain recombines TRBV28 with TRBJ2-5; the D is unclear. The V gene lost 1 base and the J gene lost 2 bases, with 14 bases spanning the gap. The CDR3 has 16 amino acids. CDR1 and CDR2 from the germline V gene are MDHEN and SYDVKM. Here the CDR3 reads CASSLSGSRIQETQYF. CDR3 sequence (DNA): TGTGCCAGCAGTTTATCCGGTAGCAGGATTCAAGAGACCCAGTACTTC.

The chain links TRBV3-1 to TRBJ1-2, with 7 positions matching TRBD1. Per germline, CDR1 LGHDT and CDR2 YNNKEL (reference sequence). The V segment lost 1 base and the J segment 0 bases; nucleotides outside the gene matches: 11. There are 18 residues in the CDR3. CDR3 loop: CASSQGRSNRGSNYGYTF. The CDR3 nucleotides are TGTGCCAGCAGCCAAGGGCGGTCCAACAGGGGATCTAACTATGGCTACACCTTC.

The genes are TRBV20-1 and TRBJ2-3, with 7 bases that match TRBD2. V lost 0 bases and J lost 4; bases outside the gene matches: 10. The length of the CDR3 is 16 residues. Germline V CDR1 and CDR2: DFQATT, SNEGSKA (reference sequence). The CDR3, as DNA: TGCAGTGCTAGAGACGTGGAGGCTAGCGGAGCAGATACGCAGTATTTT. It codes for CSARDVEASGADTQYF.

V usage is TRBV5-4 and J usage is TRBJ2-7; 11 bases are a match to TRBD2. The CDR3 runs 17 residues. From germline, CDR1 is SGHNT and CDR2 YYREEE (reference sequence). The ends lost 0 bases at V and 6 bases at J; junction bases unmatched: 11. The CDR3: CASSLALGLAEPREQYF. CDR3 nucleotides: TGTGCCAGCAGCTTGGCCCTGGGACTAGCGGAGCCCCGCGAGCAGTACTTC.

The chain couples TRBV20-1 to TRBJ2-3; D possibly corresponds to TRBD2 (6 bases). Germline V gene data show CDR1 as DFQATT and CDR2 as SNEGSKA (reference sequence). Trimming cost V 1 base and J 5 bases, with 13 bases left between them. The CDR3 consists of 14 residues. This CDR3 reads CSARGSGEVDTQYF. CDR3 DNA sequence: TGCAGTGCTAGAGGGTCGGGGGAAGTAGATACGCAGTATTTT.

This sequence joins TRBV7-2 and TRBJ2-2; D may correspond to TRBD1 or TRBD2 (6 bases each). Deletions cut 8 bases from V and 6 bases from J, with 13 bases between. This CDR3 comprises 13 residues. The germline gives CDR1 SGHTA, CDR2 FQGNSA. The CDR3 loop reads CASHPGGAGELFF. The CDR3 bases are TGTGCCAGCCATCCCGGGGGCGCCGGGGAGCTGTTTTTT.

This rearrangement joins TRBV15 to TRBJ2-1, with TRBD1 matching 7 bases. Germline loops: CDR1 LNHNV, CDR2 YYDKDF (reference sequence). V was pared by 3 bases and J by 3 bases, with 2 bases of the junction left unmatched. The CDR3 has 14 residues. CDR3 DNA: TGTGCCACCAGCAGCGGACAGGACTACAATGAGCAGTTCTTC. It encodes CATSSGQDYNEQFF.

The gene calls are TRBV13 and TRBJ2-7; TRBD2 might be the D (6 bases). The CDR3 sequence is 14 residues long. Germline V lookup: CDR1 PRHDT, CDR2 FYEKMQ (reference sequence). The ends were cut back, 5 bases at V and 2 bases at J, with 13 bases in the middle. The CDR3 spells CASSVPGRPYEQYF. The CDR3 nucleotides are TGTGCCAGCAGCGTCCCAGGGAGGCCCTACGAGCAGTACTTC.

This clonotype was seen once. The genes are TRBV29-1 and TRBJ2-1; possibly TRBD2 for D (5 bases). From germline, CDR1 is SQVTM and CDR2 ANQGSEA. The CDR3 spans 16 residues. V was shortened by 4 bases and J by 0 bases, with 16 bases between the two germline ends. The chain's CDR3 is CSVVSRTLSSYNEQFF. The DNA for the CDR3 is TGCAGCGTTGTGAGCCGGACTCTAAGCTCCTACAATGAGCAGTTCTTC.

J is TRBJ2-7 and V is TRBV7-9; D tentatively fits TRBD1 or TRBD2 (5 bases each). V lost 5 bases and J lost 1, with 12 bases in between. The CDR3 runs to 14 residues. Germline V gene sequence: CDR1 SEHNR, CDR2 FQNEAQ (reference sequence). CDR3 nucleotide sequence: TGTGCCAGCAGCGATACCAGGGAGTCCTACGAGCAGTACTTC. Translation: CASSDTRESYEQYF.